This T cell receptor (beta chain) was recorded in a study of T cells in Graves' hyperthyroidism and ophthalmopathy. General study findings and limits: The model made its ophthalmopathy prediction, and onset followed a median around 6.5 months later. Appearing also in blood were most of the thyroid clonotypes expanded above 0.001.

This CDR3 is 15 amino acids long. The V segment lost 0 bases and the J segment 0 bases; nucleotides outside the gene matches: 2. Germline V lookup: CDR1 SGDLS, CDR2 YYNGEE. The CDR3 regions of TCR beta were amplified from RNA transcripts. HTBI primers drove first-round RT-PCR of the TCR CDR3. One entry per CDR3 protein, called by TCRdb with MiXCR from the multiplex PCR reads. Of about 530,000 distinct CDR3 sequences listed, 17% are singletons. As for this clonotype: What it recognizes is unknown.

Input material: blood. The receptor was derived from a woman aged 18-35 years with Graves' ophthalmopathy. The chain couples TRBV9 to TRBJ2-7, with 8 bases fitting TRBD1. The CDR3 sequence: CASSVGTGNSYEQYF. In DNA, the CDR3 is TGTGCCAGCAGCGTAGGGACAGGGAACTCCTACGAGCAGTACTTC.